Following are 32 T cell receptor beta chains from one sample sequenced in a study of cytomegalovirus exposure and HLA in healthy donors. Both 60 Vbeta primers and 13 Jbeta primers went into the PCR. Here immunoSEQ multiplex PCR was the method, and the copy in TCRdb shows in-frame clones only, minus some. In the table there are fewer than 350,000 clones, 85% to 90% of which are singletons. The material sequenced was PBMCs. Receptors originate from a woman younger than 30 in good health and CMV-seronegative.

The chain carries TRBV7-9 and TRBJ1-5; a weak D match, TRBD1 (5 bases). The CDR3 contains 15 residues. Per germline, CDR1 SEHNR and CDR2 FQNEAQ (reference sequence). V lost 5 bases, J lost 3 bases, and 14 bases lay in between. CDR3: CASSLADSINQPQHF. CDR3 sequence (DNA): TGTGCCAGCAGCCTCGCCGACAGTATCAATCAGCCCCAGCATTTT.

This chain connects TRBV9 to TRBJ2-1, with D perhaps matching TRBD1 (5 bases). The ends were cut back, 0 bases at V and 5 bases at J, with 15 bases in the middle. The germline gives CDR1 SGDLS, CDR2 YYNGEE. This CDR3 has 16 amino acids. CDR3 amino acids: CASSVVDSPSNNEQFF. CDR3 sequence (DNA): TGTGCCAGCAGCGTAGTCGACAGCCCGAGTAACAATGAGCAGTTCTTC.

The genes are TRBV6-1 and TRBJ1-5; D is ambiguous. V dropped 8 bases and J dropped 5 bases, with 19 bases sitting between them. Germline CDR1 MNHNS, CDR2 SASEGT. CDR3 length: 15 amino acids. The CDR3 here is CASVGWRPEDQPQHF. The DNA for the CDR3 is TGTGCCAGCGTTGGATGGAGGCCTGAGGATCAGCCCCAGCATTTT.

The gene calls are TRBV19 and TRBJ2-6; 8 nucleotides align to TRBD1. V trimming: 1 base; J trimming: 0 bases; junction bases outside the gene matches: 5. CDR1 and CDR2 from the germline V gene are LNHDA and SQIVND (reference sequence). The CDR3 contains 18 residues. In DNA, the CDR3 is TGTGCCAGTAGTATAGTGGGGACAGGCAGCTCTGGGGCCAACGTCCTGACTTTC. This codes for CASSIVGTGSSGANVLTF. Variable domain in full (rest from reference TRBV19 and TRBJ2-6): DGGITQSPKYLFRKEGQNVTLSCEQNLNHDAMYWYRQDPGQGLRLIYYSQIVNDFQKGDIAEGYSVSREKKESFPLTVTSAQKNPTAFYLCASSIVGTGSSGANVLTFGAGSRLTVL.

The chain employs TRBV2 and TRBJ1-2; no clear D. The V end was cut by 9 bases, the J end by 0 bases, with 17 bases between. The germline CDR1 and CDR2 sequences are SNHLY and FYNNEI. The CDR3 length is 15 residues. The CDR3 DNA follows: TGTGCCAGTGTTCGTATCCGCGCGCCTAACTATGGCTACACCTTC. Translating gives CASVRIRAPNYGYTF.

This clone was picked up one time. The V gene is TRBV4-2, the J gene TRBJ2-7; perhaps TRBD1 as D (5 bases). Trimming stripped 0 bases from V and 2 bases from J, with 14 bases between. Per the germline V gene, CDR1 is LGHNA and CDR2 is YNFKEQ. CDR3 length equals 16 residues. CDR3 loop: CASSQDWPGITYEQYF. The CDR3 nucleotides are TGTGCCAGCAGCCAAGATTGGCCAGGGATCACCTACGAGCAGTACTTC.

V and J are TRBV9 and TRBJ1-1, with a possible D match to TRBD1 (5 bases). The V and J ends lost 0 bases and 4 bases respectively, with 10 bases between them. This CDR3 has 14 amino acids. The germline V gene encodes CDR1 SGDLS and CDR2 YYNGEE. The CDR3 DNA reads as TGTGCCAGCAGCGTAGCCAGGGCTTTCACTGAAGCTTTCTTT. It translates to CASSVARAFTEAFF.

The rearrangement uses TRBV11-2 and TRBJ2-3; 7 nucleotides agree with TRBD1. V shed 5 bases and J 2 bases; nucleotides not matched to a gene: 7. Germline V CDR1 and CDR2: SGHAT, FQNNGV. There are 15 residues in the CDR3. The CDR3 coding sequence is TGTGCCAGCAGCGTTGACAGGGTTTTCACAGATACGCAGTATTTT. Translated, it gives CASSVDRVFTDTQYF.

This clone came up once. The rearrangement joins TRBV2 to TRBJ1-3; tentative D call: TRBD1 (6 bases). The V gene lost 1 base and the J gene lost 2 bases, with 9 bases spanning the gap. This CDR3 has 15 residues. CDR1 is SNHLY, CDR2 FYNNEI, per germline. CDR3 region: CASSEVRGTGNTIYF. The CDR3 nucleotides are TGTGCCAGCAGTGAAGTTAGGGGGACTGGAAACACCATATATTTT. Combining the CDR3 with reference TRBV2 and TRBJ1-3 gives the whole variable domain EPEVTQTPSHQVTQMGQEVILRCVPISNHLYFYWYRQILGQKVEFLVSFYNNEISEKSEIFDDQFSVERPDGSNFTLKIRSTKLEDSAMYFCASSEVRGTGNTIYFGEGSWLTVV.

The chain is built from TRBV2 and TRBJ2-3; D perhaps matches TRBD2 (7 bases). The length of the CDR3 is 13 residues. CDR1 and CDR2 (germline): SNHLY, FYNNEI. The ends were cut back, 7 bases at V and 9 bases at J, with 17 bases in the middle. The CDR3 loop is CASMKGDYLTQYF. Written as DNA, the CDR3 is TGTGCCAGCATGAAGGGGGACTACCTAACGCAGTATTTT.

V gene TRBV11-1 combines with J gene TRBJ2-6, with 11 bases aligning to TRBD1. CDR1 and CDR2 (germline): SGHAT, FQDESV (reference sequence). This CDR3 has 15 amino acids. V shed 10 bases and J 2 bases; nucleotides not matched to a gene: 4. The CDR3 DNA follows: TGTGCCACCCGGACAGGGGGCGCTGGGGCCAACGTCCTGACTTTC. This encodes CATRTGGAGANVLTF.

The V and J genes are TRBV5-1 and TRBJ2-1; 11 positions match TRBD2. From germline, CDR1 is SGHRS and CDR2 YFSETQ. The V segment lost 2 bases and the J segment 0 bases; nucleotides outside the gene matches: 7. There are 18 residues in the CDR3. The CDR3 loop is CASSLVSSGGVSYNEQFF. In DNA, the CDR3 is TGCGCCAGCAGCTTAGTTAGTAGCGGGGGGGTCTCCTACAATGAGCAGTTCTTC. Full variable domain (outside the CDR3, taken from reference TRBV5-1 and TRBJ2-1): KAGVTQTPRYLIKTRGQQVTLSCSPISGHRSVSWYQQTPGQGLQFLFEYFSETQRNKGNFPGRFSGRQFSNSRSEMNVSTLELGDSALYLCASSLVSSGGVSYNEQFFGPGTRLTVL.

The rearrangement uses TRBV6-5 and TRBJ2-2; 11 positions agree with TRBD2. Looked up from germline, CDR1 is MNHEY and CDR2 is SVGAGI. Losses at the gene ends were 6 bases for V and 5 bases for J; bases not matched to a gene: 5. The CDR3 consists of 15 residues. CDR3: CASRIAGGHTGELFF. Written as DNA, the CDR3 is TGTGCCAGCAGAATAGCGGGGGGGCATACCGGGGAGCTGTTTTTT.

V gene TRBV7-2 combines with J gene TRBJ2-2; tentative D call: TRBD2 (6 bases). Trimming stripped 5 bases from V and 4 bases from J, with 17 bases between. This CDR3 contains 16 residues. Germline values: CDR1 SGHTA, CDR2 FQGNSA. The CDR3 DNA follows: TGTGCCAGCAGCACCCGACTAGGGCCGCTCACCGGGGAGCTGTTTTTT. It codes for CASSTRLGPLTGELFF.

The CDR3: CASSSGIQPQHF. CDR3 nucleotide sequence: TGTGCCAGTAGTTCAGGGATTCAGCCCCAGCATTTT. The V and J genes are TRBV19 and TRBJ1-5; a weak D match, TRBD1 (5 bases). Per germline, CDR1 LNHDA and CDR2 SQIVND (reference sequence). V was clipped by 5 bases and J by 6 bases, with 8 bases between them. This CDR3 has 12 amino acids. Using reference TRBV19 and TRBJ1-5 for the parts outside the CDR3, the full variable domain is DGGITQSPKYLFRKEGQNVTLSCEQNLNHDAMYWYRQDPGQGLRLIYYSQIVNDFQKGDIAEGYSVSREKKESFPLTVTSAQKNPTAFYLCASSSGIQPQHFGDGTRLSIL.

Concerning this clone: Other DNA sequences in this sample translate to the same CDR3. The V and J genes are TRBV27 and TRBJ2-1, with D possibly TRBD2 on 7 matching bases. V was pared by 0 bases and J by 3 bases, with 9 bases between. The CDR3 runs to 15 residues. Germline V CDR1 and CDR2: MNHEY, SMNVEV (reference sequence). CDR3 sequence (DNA): TGTGCCAGCAGTTTATCAAGGGGGGGCTACAATGAGCAGTTCTTC. Protein product: CASSLSRGGYNEQFF.

The V call is TRBV5-4, the J call TRBJ2-1, with 10 positions matching TRBD2. V lost 2 bases, J lost 5 bases, and 1 base stayed unmatched. This CDR3 is built from 14 residues. Germline V lookup: CDR1 SGHNT, CDR2 YYREEE (reference sequence). In DNA form, the CDR3 reads TGTGCCAGCAGCTTCGGACTAGCGGACAATGAGCAGTTCTTC. It codes for CASSFGLADNEQFF.

J is TRBJ2-3 and V is TRBV5-6, with D possibly being TRBD2 (5 bases). Germline assignment: CDR1 SGHDT and CDR2 YYEEEE. CDR3 size: 15 residues. V was trimmed by 6 bases and J by 1 base, leaving 15 bases between them. The CDR3 is CASTPGFSRTDTQYF. DNA of the CDR3: TGTGCCAGCACCCCGGGGTTTTCTCGCACAGATACGCAGTATTTT.

The V call is TRBV6-6, the J call TRBJ2-5; 11 nucleotides line up with TRBD2. Germline CDR1 is MNHNY and CDR2 is SVGAGI (reference sequence). The CDR3 has 16 amino acids. V trimming: 7 bases; J trimming: 4 bases; junction bases outside the gene matches: 11. In DNA form, the CDR3 reads TGTGCCAGCAAAGTAGCGGGGGGGTATCCCTCAGAGACCCAGTACTTC. Translated: CASKVAGGYPSETQYF.

V usage is TRBV9 and J usage is TRBJ2-3; TRBD1 matches at 8 bases. CDR3 size: 19 residues. Per germline, CDR1 SGDLS and CDR2 YYNGEE. Unmatched junction bases numbered 21, after V lost 5 bases and J lost 4 bases. The CDR3 nucleotides read TGTGCCAGCAGTACAGGGGGTATCTTTAATCTGAGATTTGCAGATACGCAGTATTTT. Amino acid sequence: CASSTGGIFNLRFADTQYF.

The chain couples TRBV2 to TRBJ2-7; a possible D gene is TRBD2 (6 bases). Per the germline V gene, CDR1 is SNHLY and CDR2 is FYNNEI. This CDR3 has 15 residues. V was trimmed by 3 bases and J by 0 bases, leaving 12 bases between them. For the CDR3, the DNA is TGTGCCAGCAGTGAGGGCGGGACGAGCTCCTACGAGCAGTACTTC. Its translation is CASSEGGTSSYEQYF.

The chain carries TRBV5-8 and TRBJ1-1; 9 nucleotides match TRBD1. The length of the CDR3 is 15 residues. With V trimmed by 4 bases and J by 3 bases, 7 bases remained unmatched. Germline V CDR1 and CDR2: SGHTS, YDEGEE. The CDR3 reads CASSQGQGWDTEAFF. CDR3 in DNA: TGTGCCAGCAGCCAGGGACAGGGTTGGGACACTGAAGCTTTCTTT.

For this clone: Other DNA sequences in the same sample also yield this CDR3. The chain's CDR3 is CASSRQGNQPQHF. The CDR3 DNA reads as TGTGCCAGTAGTAGACAGGGCAATCAGCCCCAGCATTTT. This chain joins TRBV19 and TRBJ1-5; weak D call: TRBD1 (6 bases). Per germline, CDR1 LNHDA and CDR2 SQIVND (reference sequence). CDR3 size: 13 residues. Deletions cut 4 bases from V and 2 bases from J, with 6 bases between.

The chain carries TRBV14 and TRBJ2-5; tentatively, D is TRBD2 (5 bases). V lost 1 base and J 7 bases, leaving 22 bases between the germline ends. The CDR3 is 17 residues long. The V gene's germline CDR1 is SGHDN and CDR2 FVKESK. In nucleotides, the CDR3 is TGTGCCAGCAGCCAAGTTCGGGGAGACCTTCCACGGGGGACCCAGTACTTC. Protein sequence: CASSQVRGDLPRGTQYF.

The V and J genes are TRBV19 and TRBJ1-5; TRBD1 matches 10 bases. The CDR3 contains 15 residues. The J segment lost 5 bases and the V segment lost 3 bases, leaving 4 bases of the junction unmatched. Germline V gene lookup returns CDR1 LNHDA and CDR2 SQIVND (reference sequence). CDR3 DNA: TGTGCCAGTAGTATGGGACAGGGGCGAGATCAGCCCCAGCATTTT. This encodes CASSMGQGRDQPQHF.

The chain carries TRBV10-3 and TRBJ2-6; TRBD1 matches 9 bases. The CDR3 totals 18 residues. Germline loops: CDR1 ENHRY, CDR2 SYGVKD. Unmatched junction bases numbered 10, after V lost 6 bases and J lost 1 base. The CDR3 nucleotides are TGTGCCATCAGCGGCGGGACAGGGTTTAGTTCTGGGGCCAACGTCCTGACTTTC. Translating gives CAISGGTGFSSGANVLTF.

The chain recombines TRBV2 with TRBJ2-3; maybe TRBD2 (6 bases). Germline lookup yields CDR1 SNHLY and CDR2 FYNNEI. Trimming took 8 bases from V and 0 from J, leaving 12 bases between them. The CDR3 contains 14 residues. CDR3 region: CASVAGPSTDTQYF. The CDR3 DNA is TGTGCCAGCGTTGCGGGGCCCAGCACAGATACGCAGTATTTT.

This clone was seen more than once but under ten times. This sequence joins TRBV25-1 and TRBJ1-2; tentative D call: TRBD1 (6 bases). The V and J ends lost 3 bases and 4 bases respectively, with 15 bases between them. Per the germline V gene, CDR1 is MGHDK and CDR2 is SYGVNS. The CDR3 has 15 residues. Here the CDR3 reads CASSDPSTGFYGYTF. Here the CDR3 DNA reads TGTGCCAGCAGTGATCCTAGTACAGGGTTCTATGGCTACACCTTC.

The V gene is TRBV14, the J gene TRBJ2-7; D is perhaps TRBD2 (6 bases). This CDR3 region has 13 residues. CDR1 and CDR2 (germline): SGHDN, FVKESK. Trimming took off 4 bases at V and 2 bases at J, with 9 bases between the two ends. The CDR3 protein is CASSRDWAYEQYF. The CDR3 coding sequence is TGTGCCAGCAGCCGGGACTGGGCCTACGAGCAGTACTTC.

V gene TRBV7-2 combines with J gene TRBJ1-5; D is undetermined. This CDR3 spans 14 amino acids. The V gene's germline CDR1 is SGHTA and CDR2 FQGNSA. V was clipped by 2 bases and J by 1 base, with 6 bases between them. CDR3 DNA sequence: TGTGCCAGCAGCTTAAGCCAAAGCAATCAGCCCCAGCATTTT. Its translation: CASSLSQSNQPQHF.

J is TRBJ1-4 and V is TRBV4-1; tentative D call: TRBD1 (6 bases). Trimming took 4 bases from V and 2 from J, leaving 8 bases between them. CDR3 length: 14 residues. Germline V gene sequence: CDR1 MGHRA, CDR2 YSYEKL. The CDR3 DNA reads TGCGCCAGCAGCCTGGACAGCACTAATGAAAAACTGTTTTTT. Translating it yields CASSLDSTNEKLFF.

The chain combines TRBV5-6 with TRBJ1-5, with D tentatively TRBD1 (5 bases). The ends were cut back, 0 bases at V and 2 bases at J, with 15 bases in the middle. Germline V CDR1 and CDR2: SGHDT, YYEEEE. The CDR3 length is 17 residues. The CDR3: CASSLAQGSVGNQPQHF. The CDR3, as DNA: TGTGCCAGCAGCTTGGCCCAGGGCTCGGTTGGCAATCAGCCCCAGCATTTT.